This T cell receptor beta chain comes out of a study of identical twins. MiXCR, run by TCRdb on the 5' RACE reads, gives a single entry per CDR3 protein. This table has just over 450,000 distinct CDR3 sequences, approximately 15% appearing once. The data were also submitted as part of a second study, on yellow fever vaccine responses in identical twins.

This receptor was identified in a woman younger than 30 in good health. The specimen sequenced was CD4+ T cells sorted from blood.

CDR3 loop: CASSERPPHTGELFF. CDR3 nucleotide sequence: TGTGCCAGCAGTGAGAGGCCTCCCCACACCGGGGAGCTGTTTTTT. The chain carries TRBV6-1 and TRBJ2-2, with D unresolved. CDR1 is MNHNS, CDR2 SASEGT, per germline. This CDR3 comprises 15 residues. V gave up 3 bases and J gave up 3 bases, with 11 bases separating them.